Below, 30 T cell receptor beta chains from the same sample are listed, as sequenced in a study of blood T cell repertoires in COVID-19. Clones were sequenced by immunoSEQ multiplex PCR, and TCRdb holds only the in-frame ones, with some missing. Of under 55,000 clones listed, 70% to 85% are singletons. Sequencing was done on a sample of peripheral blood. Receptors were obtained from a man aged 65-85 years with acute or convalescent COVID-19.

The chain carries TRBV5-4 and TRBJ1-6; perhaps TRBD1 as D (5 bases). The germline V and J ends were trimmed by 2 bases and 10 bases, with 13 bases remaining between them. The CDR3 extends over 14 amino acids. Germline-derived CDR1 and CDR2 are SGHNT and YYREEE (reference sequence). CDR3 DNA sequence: TGTGCCAGCAGCTTCGGGGGGATCGACTCACCCCTCCACTTT. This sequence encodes CASSFGGIDSPLHF.

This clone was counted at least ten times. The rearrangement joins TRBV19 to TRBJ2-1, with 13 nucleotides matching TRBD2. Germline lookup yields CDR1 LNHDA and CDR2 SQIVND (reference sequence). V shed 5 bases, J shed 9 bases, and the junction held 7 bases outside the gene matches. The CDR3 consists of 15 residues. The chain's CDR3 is CASSPQGLAGVEQFF. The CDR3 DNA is TGTGCCAGTAGTCCCCAAGGACTAGCGGGAGTTGAGCAGTTCTTC. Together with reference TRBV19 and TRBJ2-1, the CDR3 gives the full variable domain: DGGITQSPKYLFRKEGQNVTLSCEQNLNHDAMYWYRQDPGQGLRLIYYSQIVNDFQKGDIAEGYSVSREKKESFPLTVTSAQKNPTAFYLCASSPQGLAGVEQFFGPGTRLTVL.

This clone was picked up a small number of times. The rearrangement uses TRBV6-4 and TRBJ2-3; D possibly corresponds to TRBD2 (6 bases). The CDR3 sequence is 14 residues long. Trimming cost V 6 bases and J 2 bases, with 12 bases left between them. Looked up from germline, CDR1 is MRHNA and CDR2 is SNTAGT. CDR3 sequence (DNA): TGTGCCAGCAGATTAGCGGTGAACACAGATACGCAGTATTTT. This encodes CASRLAVNTDTQYF.

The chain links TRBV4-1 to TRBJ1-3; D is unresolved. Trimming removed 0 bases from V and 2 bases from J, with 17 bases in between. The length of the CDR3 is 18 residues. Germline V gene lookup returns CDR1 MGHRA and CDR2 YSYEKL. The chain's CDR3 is CASSQDRVGGFTGNTIYF. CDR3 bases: TGCGCCAGCAGCCAAGACCGGGTAGGAGGGTTTACTGGAAACACCATATATTTT.

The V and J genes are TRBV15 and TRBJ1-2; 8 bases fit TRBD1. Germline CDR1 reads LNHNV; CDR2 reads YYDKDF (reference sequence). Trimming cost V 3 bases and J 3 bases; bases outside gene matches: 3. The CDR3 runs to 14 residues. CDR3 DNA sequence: TGTGCCACCAGCAGTCCAGGGGGCGACTATGGCTACACCTTC. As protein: CATSSPGGDYGYTF.

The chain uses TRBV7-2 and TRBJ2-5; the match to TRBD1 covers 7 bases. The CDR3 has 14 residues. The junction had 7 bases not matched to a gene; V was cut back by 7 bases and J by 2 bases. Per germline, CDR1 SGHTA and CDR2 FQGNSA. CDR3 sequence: CASKGQHRQETQYF. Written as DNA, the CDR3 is TGTGCCAGCAAGGGACAGCACCGACAAGAGACCCAGTACTTC.

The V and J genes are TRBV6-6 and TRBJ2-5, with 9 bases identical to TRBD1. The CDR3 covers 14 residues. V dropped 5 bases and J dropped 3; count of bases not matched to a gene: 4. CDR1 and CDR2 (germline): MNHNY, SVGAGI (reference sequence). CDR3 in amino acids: CASSPTGGKETQYF. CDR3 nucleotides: TGTGCCAGCAGTCCGACAGGGGGGAAAGAGACCCAGTACTTC.

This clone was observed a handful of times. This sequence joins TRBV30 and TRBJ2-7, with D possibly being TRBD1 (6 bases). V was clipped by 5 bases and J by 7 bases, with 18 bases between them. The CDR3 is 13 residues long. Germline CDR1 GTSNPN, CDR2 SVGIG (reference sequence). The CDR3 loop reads CAWGGQTRKEQYF. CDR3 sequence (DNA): TGTGCCTGGGGAGGACAGACAAGGAAAGAGCAGTACTTC.

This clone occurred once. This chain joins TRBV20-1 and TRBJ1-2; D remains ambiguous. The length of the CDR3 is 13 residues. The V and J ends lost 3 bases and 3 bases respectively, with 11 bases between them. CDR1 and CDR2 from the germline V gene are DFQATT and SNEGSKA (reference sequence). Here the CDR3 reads CSASVFRDYGYTF. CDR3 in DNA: TGCAGTGCTAGTGTTTTTCGGGACTATGGCTACACCTTC.

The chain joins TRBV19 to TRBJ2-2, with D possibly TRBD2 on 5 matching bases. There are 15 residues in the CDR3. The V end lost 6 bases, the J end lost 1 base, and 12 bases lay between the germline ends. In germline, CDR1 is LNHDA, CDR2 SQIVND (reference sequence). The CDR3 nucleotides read TGTGCCAGTAGGTCGGGGTACGGGAACACCGGGGAGCTGTTTTTT. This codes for CASRSGYGNTGELFF.

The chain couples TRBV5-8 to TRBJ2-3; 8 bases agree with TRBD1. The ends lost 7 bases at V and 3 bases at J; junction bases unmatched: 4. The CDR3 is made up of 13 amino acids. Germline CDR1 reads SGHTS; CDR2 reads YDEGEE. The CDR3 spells CASVRQGTDTQYF. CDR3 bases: TGTGCCAGCGTTCGACAGGGGACAGATACGCAGTATTTT.

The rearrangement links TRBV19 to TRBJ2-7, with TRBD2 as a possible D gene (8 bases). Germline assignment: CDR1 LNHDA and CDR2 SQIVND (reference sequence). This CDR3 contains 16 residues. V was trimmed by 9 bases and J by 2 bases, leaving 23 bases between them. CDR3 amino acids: CASRGGPGQNPYEQYF. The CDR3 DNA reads TGTGCCAGCCGGGGGGGGCCGGGACAGAACCCCTACGAGCAGTACTTC.

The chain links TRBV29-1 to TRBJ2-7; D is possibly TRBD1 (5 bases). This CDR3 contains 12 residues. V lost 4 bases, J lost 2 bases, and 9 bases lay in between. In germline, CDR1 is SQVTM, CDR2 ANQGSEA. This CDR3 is CSVGPTAYEQYF. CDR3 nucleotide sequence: TGCAGCGTTGGTCCGACAGCCTACGAGCAGTACTTC.

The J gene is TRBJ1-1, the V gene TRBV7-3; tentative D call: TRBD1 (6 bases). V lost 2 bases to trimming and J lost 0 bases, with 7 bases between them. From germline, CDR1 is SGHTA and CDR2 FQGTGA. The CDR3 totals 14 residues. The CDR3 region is CASSLQGMNTEAFF. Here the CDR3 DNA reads TGTGCCAGCAGCTTACAGGGGATGAACACTGAAGCTTTCTTT.

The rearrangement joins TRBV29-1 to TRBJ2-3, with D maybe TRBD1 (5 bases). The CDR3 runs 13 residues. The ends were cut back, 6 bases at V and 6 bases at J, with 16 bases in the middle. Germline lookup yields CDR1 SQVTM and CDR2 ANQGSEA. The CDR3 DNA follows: TGCAGCGTCGTACAGGACCGGGTGGATACGCAGTATTTT. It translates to CSVVQDRVDTQYF.

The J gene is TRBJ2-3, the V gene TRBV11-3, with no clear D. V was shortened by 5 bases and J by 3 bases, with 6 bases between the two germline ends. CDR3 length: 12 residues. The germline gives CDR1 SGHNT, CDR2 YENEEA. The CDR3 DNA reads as TGTGCCAGCAGCCCGCAGACAGATACGCAGTATTTT. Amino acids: CASSPQTDTQYF.

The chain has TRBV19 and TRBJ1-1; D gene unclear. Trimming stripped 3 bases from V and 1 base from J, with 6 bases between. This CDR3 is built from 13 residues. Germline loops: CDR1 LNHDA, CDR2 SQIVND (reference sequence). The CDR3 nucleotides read TGTGCCAGTAGTATTGAGAGGAACACTGAAGCTTTCTTT. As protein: CASSIERNTEAFF.

Here the CDR3 DNA reads TGTGCCAGCAGTTCCGGACTAAGGGTCTTCAATGAGCAGTTCTTC. Protein: CASSSGLRVFNEQFF. The chain carries TRBV6-6 and TRBJ2-1, with D possibly being TRBD2 (6 bases). From germline, CDR1 is MNHNY and CDR2 SVGAGI (reference sequence). V lost 4 bases and J lost 6, with 16 bases in between. CDR3 size: 15 residues.

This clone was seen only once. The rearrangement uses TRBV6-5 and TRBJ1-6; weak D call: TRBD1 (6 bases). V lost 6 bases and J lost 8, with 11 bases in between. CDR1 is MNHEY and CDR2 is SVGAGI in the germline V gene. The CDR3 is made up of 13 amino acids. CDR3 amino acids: CASRASGDSPLHF. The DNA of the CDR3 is TGTGCCAGCAGGGCCTCAGGGGATTCACCCCTCCACTTT.

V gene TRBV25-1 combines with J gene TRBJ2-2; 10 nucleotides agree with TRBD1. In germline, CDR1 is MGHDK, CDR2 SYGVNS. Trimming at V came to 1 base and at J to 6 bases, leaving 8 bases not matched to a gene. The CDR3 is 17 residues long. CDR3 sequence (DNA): TGTGCCAGCAGTGAATCTGCGCTTGGACAGGGGGCCGGGGAGCTGTTTTTT. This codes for CASSESALGQGAGELFF.

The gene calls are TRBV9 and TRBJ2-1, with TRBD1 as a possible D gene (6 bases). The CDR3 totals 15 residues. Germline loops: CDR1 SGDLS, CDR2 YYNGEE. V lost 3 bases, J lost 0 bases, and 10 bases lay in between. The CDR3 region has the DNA TGTGCCAGCAGCGAAGGACAGAACTCCTACAATGAGCAGTTCTTC. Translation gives CASSEGQNSYNEQFF.

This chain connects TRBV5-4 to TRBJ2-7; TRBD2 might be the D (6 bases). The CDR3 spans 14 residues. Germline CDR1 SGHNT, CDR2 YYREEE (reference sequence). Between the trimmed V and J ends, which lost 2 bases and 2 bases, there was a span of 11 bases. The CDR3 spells CASSFTGATYEQYF. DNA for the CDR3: TGTGCCAGCAGCTTTACGGGAGCCACCTACGAGCAGTACTTC.

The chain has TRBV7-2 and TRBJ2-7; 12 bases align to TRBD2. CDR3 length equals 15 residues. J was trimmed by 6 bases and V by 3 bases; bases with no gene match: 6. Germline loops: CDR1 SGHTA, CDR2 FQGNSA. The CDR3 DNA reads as TGTGCCAGCAGCTTGGGGACTAGCGGGTCACGCGAGCAGTACTTC. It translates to CASSLGTSGSREQYF.

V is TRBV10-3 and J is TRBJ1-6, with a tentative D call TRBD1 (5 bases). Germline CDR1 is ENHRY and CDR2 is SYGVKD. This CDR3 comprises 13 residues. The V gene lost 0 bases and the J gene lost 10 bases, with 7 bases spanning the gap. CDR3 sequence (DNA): TGTGCCATCAGTGAGTCCGGGGGGTCACCCCTCCACTTT. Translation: CAISESGGSPLHF.

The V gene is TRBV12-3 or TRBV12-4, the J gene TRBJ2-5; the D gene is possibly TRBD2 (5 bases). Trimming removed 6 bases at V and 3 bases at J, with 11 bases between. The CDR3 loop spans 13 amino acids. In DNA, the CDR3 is TGTGCCAGCAGAGAGGGAGTGGAAGAGACCCAGTACTTC. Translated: CASREGVEETQYF.

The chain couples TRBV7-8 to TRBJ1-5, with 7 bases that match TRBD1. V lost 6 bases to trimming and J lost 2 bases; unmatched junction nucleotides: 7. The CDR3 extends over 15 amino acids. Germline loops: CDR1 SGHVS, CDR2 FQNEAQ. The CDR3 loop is CASSSQGGRNQPQHF. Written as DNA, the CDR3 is TGTGCCAGCAGTTCCCAGGGGGGACGCAATCAGCCCCAGCATTTT.

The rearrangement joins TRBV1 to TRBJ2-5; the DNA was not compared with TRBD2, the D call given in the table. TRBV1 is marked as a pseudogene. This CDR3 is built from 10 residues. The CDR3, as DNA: TGCACCAGCAGTCCGGAGACCCAGTACTTC. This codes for CTSSPETQYF.

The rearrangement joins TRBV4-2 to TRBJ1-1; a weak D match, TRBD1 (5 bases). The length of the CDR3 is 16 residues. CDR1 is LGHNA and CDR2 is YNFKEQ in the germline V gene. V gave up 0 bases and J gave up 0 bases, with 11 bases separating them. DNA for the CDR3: TGTGCCAGCAGCCAAGAGACAGACAACATGAACACTGAAGCTTTCTTT. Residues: CASSQETDNMNTEAFF.

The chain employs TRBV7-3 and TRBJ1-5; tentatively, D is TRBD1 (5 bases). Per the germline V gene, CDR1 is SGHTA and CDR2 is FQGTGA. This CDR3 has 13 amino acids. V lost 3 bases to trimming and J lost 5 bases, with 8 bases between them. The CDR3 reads CASSLARDQPQHF. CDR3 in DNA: TGTGCCAGCAGCTTGGCCAGGGATCAGCCCCAGCATTTT.

The CDR3 DNA sequence: TGTGCCATACGACAGGGGGAGTCTGAAGCTTTCTTT. Encoded protein: CAIRQGESEAFF. This chain joins TRBV2 and TRBJ1-1, with 9 nucleotides matching TRBD1. This CDR3 is 12 amino acids long. V trimming: 10 bases; J trimming: 6 bases; junction bases outside the gene matches: 6. Per the germline V gene, CDR1 is SNHLY and CDR2 is FYNNEI.